These T cell receptor beta chains were read from a single sample in a study of lymphopenia after photon versus proton radiotherapy. Sequencing was performed with immunoSEQ multiplex PCR; in TCRdb, only in-frame clones are kept and a portion is missing. The repertoire holds some 64,000 clones, with about nine tenths as singletons. The sequencing used peripheral blood, collected from a patient treated with proton-based radiotherapy. The receptor source for this set is a man older than 75 with esophageal cancer. Each CDR3 is given with its conserved first and last residue. A D gene is named only where the DNA matches it firmly. Rows may omit the clone size; those that give it use once, few, many or a size class.

d_gene: TRBD1; j_gene: TRBJ1-1; v_gene: TRBV7-2; abundance: .; CDR3nt: TGTGCCAGCAGCTTAGGTAGGACAGGGTCAGCTTTCTTT; CDR3aa: CASSLGRTGSAFF
d_gene: .; j_gene: TRBJ2-7; v_gene: TRBV5-1; abundance: .; CDR3nt: TGCGCCAGCAGCTTCACGGATAGTGGGGGCGAGCAGTACTTC; CDR3aa: CASSFTDSGGEQYF
d_gene: .; j_gene: TRBJ2-3; v_gene: TRBV5-1; abundance: .; CDR3nt: TGCGCCAGCAGCTTCTCGGACATCAGCACAGATACGCAGTATTTT; CDR3aa: CASSFSDISTDTQYF
d_gene: TRBD2; j_gene: TRBJ2-3; v_gene: TRBV15; abundance: .; CDR3nt: TGTGCCACCAGCCCGGGACTAGCGGGGCGGGGAGATACGCAGTATTTT; CDR3aa: CATSPGLAGRGDTQYF
d_gene: TRBD2; j_gene: TRBJ2-5; v_gene: TRBV2; abundance: .; CDR3nt: TGTGCCAGCAGTGAACCCTTGCGCGGGGGGAACCGAGAGACCCAGTACTTC; CDR3aa: CASSEPLRGGNRETQYF
d_gene: .; j_gene: TRBJ2-2; v_gene: TRBV30; abundance: .; CDR3nt: TGTGCCTGGAGTGTACAGGTTCATACAGCCGGGGAGCTGTTTTTT; CDR3aa: CAWSVQVHTAGELFF
d_gene: TRBD2; j_gene: TRBJ2-1; v_gene: TRBV10-3; abundance: few; CDR3nt: TGTGCCATCAGTGGCTCGAGGAGCGGGAGCTCCTACAATGAGCAGTTCTTC; CDR3aa: CAISGSRSGSSYNEQFF
d_gene: TRBD2; j_gene: TRBJ2-7; v_gene: TRBV19; abundance: .; CDR3nt: TGTGCCAGCGGGCCCTCGGGAGGGCCCTACGAGCAGTACTTC; CDR3aa: CASGPSGGPYEQYF
d_gene: TRBD1; j_gene: TRBJ1-4; v_gene: TRBV6-5; abundance: .; CDR3nt: TGTGCCAGCAGGCCGGGACAGAGTAATGAAAAACTGTTTTTT; CDR3aa: CASRPGQSNEKLFF
d_gene: TRBD1; j_gene: TRBJ1-1; v_gene: TRBV6-6; abundance: .; CDR3nt: TGTGCCAGCACCCAGGGGGCGAGCACTGAAGCTTTCTTT; CDR3aa: CASTQGASTEAFF
d_gene: .; j_gene: TRBJ2-3; v_gene: TRBV5-4; abundance: .; CDR3nt: TGTGCCAGCAGCCTTACCCAGACGTCAGATACGCAGTATTTT; CDR3aa: CASSLTQTSDTQYF
d_gene: .; j_gene: TRBJ2-1; v_gene: TRBV11-2; abundance: .; CDR3nt: TGTGCCAGCAGCGTCCTGAGGACTCCGGCCCCCGATGAGCAGTTCTTC; CDR3aa: CASSVLRTPAPDEQFF
d_gene: .; j_gene: TRBJ2-7; v_gene: TRBV30; abundance: .; CDR3nt: TGTGCCTGGAGACTAGAGGGGTGGGGCGTCGACGAGCAGTACTTC; CDR3aa: CAWRLEGWGVDEQYF
d_gene: TRBD1; j_gene: TRBJ2-5; v_gene: TRBV6-6; abundance: .; CDR3nt: TGTGCCAGCAGCGACAGGGGGCCTATTGAGACCCAGTACTTC; CDR3aa: CASSDRGPIETQYF
d_gene: TRBD2; j_gene: TRBJ2-1; v_gene: TRBV27; abundance: .; CDR3nt: TGTGCCAGCAGTACCAGCCGCGGGAGAGGGGTCCGCAATGAGCAGTTCTTC; CDR3aa: CASSTSRGRGVRNEQFF
d_gene: .; j_gene: TRBJ1-6; v_gene: TRBV5-5; abundance: .; CDR3nt: TGTGCCAGCAGCTTTTTCGTTTCAGGGGTCCCCAATTCACCCCTCCACTTT; CDR3aa: CASSFFVSGVPNSPLHF
d_gene: TRBD1; j_gene: TRBJ2-1; v_gene: TRBV5-1; abundance: .; CDR3nt: TGCGCCAGCAGCTTCACAGGGGGTTCGACCCTCTCGCCGCAGTTCTTC; CDR3aa: CASSFTGGSTLSPQFF
d_gene: TRBD2; j_gene: TRBJ2-1; v_gene: TRBV4-2; abundance: .; CDR3nt: TGTGCCAGCAGCCAAGAACCGGGACTAGCCTACAATGAGCAGTTCTTC; CDR3aa: CASSQEPGLAYNEQFF
d_gene: TRBD2; j_gene: TRBJ2-2; v_gene: TRBV5-1; abundance: .; CDR3nt: TGCGCCAGCAGCTCGCCGGGACTAGCGGGAGGGAACACCGGGGAGCTGTTTTTT; CDR3aa: CASSSPGLAGGNTGELFF
d_gene: .; j_gene: TRBJ1-1; v_gene: TRBV12-5; abundance: .; CDR3nt: TGTGCTAGTGGTTTGGGGGGGGCAGCCCTCAAAAACACTGAAGCTTTCTTT; CDR3aa: CASGLGGAALKNTEAFF
d_gene: TRBD2; j_gene: TRBJ2-6; v_gene: TRBV5-6; abundance: .; CDR3nt: TGTGCCAGCAGCCGTACTAGCGCTGGGGCCAACGTCCCGACTTTC; CDR3aa: CASSRTSAGANVPTF
d_gene: .; j_gene: TRBJ2-5; v_gene: TRBV7-9; abundance: .; CDR3nt: TGTGCCAGCAGCTTAGCGTCACAGAAAGAGACCCAGTACTTC; CDR3aa: CASSLASQKETQYF